A single sample gave rise to the 9 T cell receptor beta chains below, sequenced in a study of a mutant IDH1 vaccine in newly diagnosed glioma. For these receptors, no antigen is known. Described time point: week 11, during vaccination. The investigators gave 300 ug of mutant IDH1 20-mer peptide in each vaccine dose, together with topical imiquimod. Repertoires were generated with immunoSEQ multiplex PCR, while TCRdb's copy carries only in-frame clones and drops some. The data hold about 130,000 clones, with about four fifths observed a single time. The source material was PBMCs, sampled from a glioma patient whose treatment included an IDH1 peptide vaccine. These receptors originate from a man between 35 and 55 years old with glioma.

The chain links TRBV7-8 to TRBJ2-1; 12 positions match TRBD2. Trimming cost V 0 bases and J 7 bases; bases outside gene matches: 7. The CDR3 is made up of 17 amino acids. The germline CDR1 and CDR2 sequences are SGHVS and FQNEAQ. The DNA of the CDR3 is TGTGCCAGCAGCTTAGCTCTAGCGGGGGGGCCGTGGAATGAGCAGTTCTTC. Translation gives CASSLALAGGPWNEQFF.

J is TRBJ2-5 and V is TRBV7-9; D is ambiguous. V lost 5 bases and J 5 bases, leaving 24 bases between the germline ends. CDR3 length: 17 amino acids. The V gene's germline CDR1 is SEHNR and CDR2 FQNEAQ (reference sequence). CDR3 DNA sequence: TGTGCCAGCAGCGCCATCTTGAGGTACTCAGGAAGGGAGACCCAGTACTTC. It translates to CASSAILRYSGRETQYF.

The chain has TRBV19 and TRBJ2-3; D might be TRBD2 (5 bases). CDR1 and CDR2 (germline): LNHDA, SQIVND (reference sequence). Trimming cost V 5 bases and J 1 base, with 16 bases left between them. The CDR3 runs to 16 residues. The chain's CDR3 is CASSPRTPRGTDTQYF. In nucleotides, the CDR3 is TGTGCCAGTAGTCCGCGGACCCCGAGGGGCACAGATACGCAGTATTTT.

The chain has TRBV18 and TRBJ2-3, with TRBD2 matching 7 bases. This CDR3 comprises 17 residues. The V segment lost 2 bases and the J segment 0 bases; nucleotides outside the gene matches: 8. The V gene's germline CDR1 is KGHSH and CDR2 LQKENI. The CDR3 loop is CASSPVPRGTSTDTQYF. The DNA for the CDR3 is TGTGCCAGCTCACCAGTTCCGCGGGGGACGAGCACAGATACGCAGTATTTT. The whole variable domain, remainder taken from reference TRBV18 and TRBJ2-3, is NAGVMQNPRHLVRRRGQEARLRCSPMKGHSHVYWYRQLPEEGLKFMVYLQKENIIDESGMPKERFSAEFPKEGPSILRIQQVVRGDSAAYFCASSPVPRGTSTDTQYFGPGTRLTVL.

This clone was found once. The chain has TRBV7-9 and TRBJ2-7; D not resolved. Looked up from germline, CDR1 is SEHNR and CDR2 is FQNEAQ (reference sequence). Deletions cut 1 base from V and 1 base from J, with 8 bases between. The CDR3 totals 14 residues. The chain's CDR3 is CASSLGAQSYEQYF. The CDR3 region has the DNA TGTGCCAGCAGCTTAGGGGCCCAATCCTACGAGCAGTACTTC.

The CDR3 sequence is CASNPSTGTLHYGYTF. CDR3 nucleotides: TGTGCCAGTAACCCCTCGACAGGGACCCTACACTATGGCTACACCTTC. V usage is TRBV19 and J usage is TRBJ1-2, with 7 bases identical to TRBD1. The CDR3 spans 16 residues. Germline V CDR1 and CDR2: LNHDA, SQIVND (reference sequence). J was trimmed by 3 bases and V by 7 bases; bases with no gene match: 14.

This clone was found a few times. The chain couples TRBV7-8 to TRBJ2-7; D is unclear. The CDR3 length is 15 residues. Germline CDR1 reads SGHVS; CDR2 reads FQNEAQ. V lost 5 bases and J 2 bases, leaving 16 bases between the germline ends. The CDR3 loop reads CASSTRTEMPYEQYF. In DNA, the CDR3 is TGTGCCAGCAGCACTCGGACCGAGATGCCCTACGAGCAGTACTTC.

The V gene is TRBV7-2, the J gene TRBJ1-4, with D unresolved. The V end lost 1 base, the J end lost 10 bases, and 10 bases lay between the germline ends. The CDR3 is 13 amino acids. Per germline, CDR1 SGHTA and CDR2 FQGNSA. The CDR3 loop reads CASSLVRAGKLFF. DNA for the CDR3: TGTGCCAGCAGCTTAGTGAGGGCTGGAAAACTGTTTTTT.

The chain couples TRBV6-1 to TRBJ2-3; D is unclear. Trimming removed 7 bases from V and 7 bases from J, with 9 bases in between. This CDR3 is 11 amino acids long. Germline-derived CDR1 and CDR2 are MNHNS and SASEGT. The CDR3 nucleotides are TGTGCCAGCATGAGAGCCTATACGCAGTATTTT. This translates into CASMRAYTQYF.